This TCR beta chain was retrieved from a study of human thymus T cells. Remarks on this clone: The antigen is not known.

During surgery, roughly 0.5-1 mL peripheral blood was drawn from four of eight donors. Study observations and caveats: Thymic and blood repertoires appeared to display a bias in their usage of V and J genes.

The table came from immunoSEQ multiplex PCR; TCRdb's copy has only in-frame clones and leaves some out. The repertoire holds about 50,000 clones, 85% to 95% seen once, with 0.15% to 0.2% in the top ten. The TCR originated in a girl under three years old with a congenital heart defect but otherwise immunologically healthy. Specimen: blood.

CDR3 protein: CASSRGLAGVNEQFF. The CDR3 coding sequence is TGTGCCAGCAGCCGGGGACTAGCGGGAGTCAATGAGCAGTTCTTC. The chain employs TRBV4-2 and TRBJ2-1, with 14 bases that match TRBD2. The ends lost 4 bases at V and 6 bases at J; junction bases unmatched: 2. Germline V gene sequence: CDR1 LGHNA, CDR2 YNFKEQ. The CDR3 loop spans 15 amino acids.